The entry that follows covers one T cell receptor (beta chain) sequence. Its antigen is as yet unknown. Using immunoSEQ multiplex PCR, the repertoire was profiled, and TCRdb retains in-frame clones only, with some absent. Among approximately 130,000 clones, over 85% were seen once, and the ten largest hold approximately 3.1%. The sample is drawn from a study of T cell responses to AZD1222 COVID-19 vaccine. Study findings and constraints: Spike-specific TCR repertoires showed rising breadth and depth after two AZD1222 doses. Within unmutated variant regions lay the reported targets of nearly half of spike-specific TCRs. Vaccine-related CD4 TCRs covered spike, predominating at 160-218 and 743-854. Sampling captured repertoires only after the peak T cell response.

The CDR3 totals 16 residues. Deletions cut 0 bases from V and 4 bases from J, with 13 bases between. The germline gives CDR1 LNHNV, CDR2 YYDKDF (reference sequence). The material was peripheral blood, obtained on day 0 of AZD1222 vaccination. This sequence was found in an adult in good health. J is TRBJ2-4 and V is TRBV15; D possibly corresponds to TRBD1 (5 bases). The CDR3: CATSRDIAGQKNIQYF. The CDR3 coding sequence is TGTGCCACCAGCAGAGATATTGCAGGGCAAAAAAACATTCAGTACTTC.